The rows below give T cell receptor beta chains drawn from one sample of a study of T cell repertoires in cytomegalovirus infection. No antigen is known for these receptors. TCRdb independently ran MiXCR on the reads; one entry per CDR3 protein. Here the sample spans under 450,000 distinct CDR3 sequences, around a third being singletons. Source: cultured PBMCs, taken from culture after CMV antigen stimulation. The receptors were sampled from a human donor in good health (CMV status not recorded). Some clones in this sample may be carry-over from other donors' samples. Each CDR3 is given with its conserved first and last residue. Each record gives: J gene, V gene, D gene, clone size, CDR3 DNA, CDR3 protein. A D gene is named only where the DNA matches it firmly. Only some rows state a clone size, as once, few, many or a class for expanded clones.

TRBJ2-3	TRBV7-2	NA	NA	TGTGCCAGCAGCTTAGGGGGACCTACTAGCACAGATACGCAGTATTTT	CASSLGGPTSTDTQYF
TRBJ1-6	TRBV7-8	NA	few	TGTGCCAGCAGCTTAACGGGGGATCGTTCACCCCTCCACTTT	CASSLTGDRSPLHF
TRBJ2-1	TRBV19	TRBD1	NA	TGTGCCAGTAGCAGACAGGGGGCCATCAACAATGAGCAGTTCTTC	CASSRQGAINNEQFF
TRBJ2-1	TRBV4-1	TRBD2	few	TGCGCCAGCAGCCGCCCCACTAGCGGGAGGAACGGCAATGAGCAGTTCTTC	CASSRPTSGRNGNEQFF
TRBJ1-2	TRBV7-2	NA	NA	TGTGCCAGCACCTCACAGAAAGCTAACTATGGCTACACCTTC	CASTSQKANYGYTF
TRBJ2-1	TRBV7-2	TRBD2	few	TGTGCCAGCAGCTTAGCAGGGACTAGCGGGATGACTGAGCAGTTCTTC	CASSLAGTSGMTEQFF
TRBJ2-1	TRBV10-2	NA	few	TGCGCCAGCAGTGTGACCGGGGCTAGAAACTACAATGAGCAGTTCTTC	CASSVTGARNYNEQFF
TRBJ2-5	TRBV19	TRBD1	NA	TGTGCCAGTAGTAAGGGACAGTGGAGAGAGACCCAGTACTTC	CASSKGQWRETQYF
TRBJ1-1	TRBV12-3/TRBV12-4	NA	NA	TGTGCCAGCAGTTTCCCCAACATGAACACTGAAGCTTTCTTT	CASSFPNMNTEAFF
TRBJ2-1	TRBV6-6	NA	NA	TGTGCCAGCAGTTACAGGGGTTGGTCCTACAATGAGCAGTTCTTC	CASSYRGWSYNEQFF
TRBJ2-1	TRBV6-5	NA	few	TGTGCCAGCCGACTCCCATGGGACTATGAGCAGTTCTTC	CASRLPWDYEQFF
TRBJ2-1	TRBV5-4	NA	NA	TGTGCCAGCAGCTTGGCCCTGAGGGACAATGAGCAGTTCTTC	CASSLALRDNEQFF
TRBJ2-1	TRBV10-3	TRBD2	NA	TGTGCCATCCTGGGCGGGAGGGCTGGATACAATGAGCAGTTCTTC	CAILGGRAGYNEQFF
TRBJ1-5	TRBV4-1	NA	few	TGCGCCAGCAGCCAAGTCTTGGAGGGCCCCGGTAGGAATCAGCCCCAGCATTTT	CASSQVLEGPGRNQPQHF
TRBJ2-7	TRBV6-5	NA	NA	TGTGCCAGCAGTTACAATGGGGCTTCGGGGACCGAGCAGTACTTC	CASSYNGASGTEQYF
TRBJ2-2	TRBV27	NA	once	TGTGCCAGCAGTAACACCCCGGGTGGCACCGGGGAGCTGTTTTTT	CASSNTPGGTGELFF
TRBJ2-1	TRBV7-6	TRBD2	many	TGTGCCAGCAGCCCCTCAGCCTTACTAGCGGGAGTAAATGAGCAGTTCTTC	CASSPSALLAGVNEQFF
TRBJ1-2	TRBV20-1	NA	NA	TGCAGTGCTAGAAGAGGGACCTATGGCTACACCTTC	CSARRGTYGYTF
TRBJ2-1	TRBV2	TRBD1	NA	TGTGCCAGCTATCCCGGGACAGGGTCGAATGAGCAGTTCTTC	CASYPGTGSNEQFF
TRBJ2-3	TRBV15	TRBD1	few	TGTGCCACCAGCAGCGAGACAGGGCGCGATACGCAGTATTTT	CATSSETGRDTQYF
TRBJ2-7	TRBV11-2	NA	few	TGTGCCAGCAGCTTATTGGACAGCAGGGAGCAGTACTTC	CASSLLDSREQYF
TRBJ1-5	TRBV7-2	NA	many	TGTGCCAGCAGCTTAGTAGCAGGGGGCAATCAGCCCCAGCATTTT	CASSLVAGGNQPQHF
TRBJ1-2	TRBV6-5	NA	few	TGTGCCAGCAGTTACCCAAGTGGTGGCTACACCTTC	CASSYPSGGYTF
TRBJ2-7	TRBV27	NA	few	TGTGCCAGCAGCCCGGGACCCATCGTTTACGAGCAGTACTTC	CASSPGPIVYEQYF
TRBJ1-2	TRBV12-3/TRBV12-4	NA	NA	TGTGCCAGCAGTTTAAGACGGGGGCGATCCCCTAACTATGGCTACACCTTC	CASSLRRGRSPNYGYTF